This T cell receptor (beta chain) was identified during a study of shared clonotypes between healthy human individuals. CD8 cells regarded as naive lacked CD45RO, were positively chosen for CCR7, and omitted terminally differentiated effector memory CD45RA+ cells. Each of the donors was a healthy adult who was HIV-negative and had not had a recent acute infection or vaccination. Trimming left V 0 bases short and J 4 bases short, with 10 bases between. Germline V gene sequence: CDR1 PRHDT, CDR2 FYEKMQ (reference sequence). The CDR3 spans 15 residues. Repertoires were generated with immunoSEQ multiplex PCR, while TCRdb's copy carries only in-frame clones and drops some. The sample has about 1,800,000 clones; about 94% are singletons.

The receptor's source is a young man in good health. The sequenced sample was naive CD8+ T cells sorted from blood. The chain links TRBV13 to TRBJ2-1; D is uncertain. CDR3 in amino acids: CASSLGLAQYNEQFF. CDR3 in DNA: TGTGCCAGCAGCTTAGGTCTGGCCCAATACAATGAGCAGTTCTTC.